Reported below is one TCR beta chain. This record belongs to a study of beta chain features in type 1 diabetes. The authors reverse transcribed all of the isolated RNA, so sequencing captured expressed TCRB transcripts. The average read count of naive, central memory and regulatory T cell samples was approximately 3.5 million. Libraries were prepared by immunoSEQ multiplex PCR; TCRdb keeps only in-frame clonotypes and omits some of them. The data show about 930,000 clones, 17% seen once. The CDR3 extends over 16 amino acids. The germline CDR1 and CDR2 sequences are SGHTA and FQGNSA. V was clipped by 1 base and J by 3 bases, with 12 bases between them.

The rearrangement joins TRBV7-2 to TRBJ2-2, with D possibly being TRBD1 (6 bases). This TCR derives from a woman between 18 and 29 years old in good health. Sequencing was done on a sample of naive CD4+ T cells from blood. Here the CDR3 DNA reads TGTGCCAGCAGCTTAGTTGGGGGACACGACACCGGGGAGCTGTTTTTT. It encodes CASSLVGGHDTGELFF.